One sample yielded the 5 T cell receptor beta chains listed below, sequenced in a study of shared clonotypes between healthy human individuals. Only in-frame clones appear in the TCRdb table, and some are missing; sequencing was by immunoSEQ multiplex PCR. The table has 2,500,000 or so clones, 90% to 95% seen once. Sequencing used naive CD4+ T cells from PBMCs. Described subset: CD45RA+ positively selected. The receptor set was obtained from a man between 18 and 35 years old in good health. Some clones in this sample may be carry-over from other donors' samples.

V is TRBV7-8 and J is TRBJ1-2; 7 bases match TRBD1. Germline CDR1 is SGHVS and CDR2 is FQNEAQ. CDR3 length: 15 amino acids. The V gene end was trimmed by 5 bases and the J gene end by 2 bases; junction bases not matched to a gene: 8. This CDR3 is CASSPDRVPNYGYTF. CDR3 DNA sequence: TGTGCCAGCAGCCCCGACAGGGTTCCGAACTATGGCTACACCTTC.

The J gene is TRBJ2-7, the V gene TRBV5-1; 11 nucleotides match TRBD2. Germline V gene lookup returns CDR1 SGHRS and CDR2 YFSETQ. CDR3 length equals 17 residues. The J segment lost 0 bases and the V segment lost 3 bases, leaving 8 bases of the junction unmatched. CDR3 region: CASSWSVLAGDSYEQYF. CDR3 in DNA: TGCGCCAGCAGCTGGAGTGTACTAGCGGGAGACTCCTACGAGCAGTACTTC.

CDR3 nucleotide sequence: TGTGCCTGGAGTTCGGCAGGGGGCTCAGATACGCAGTATTTT. Its protein product is CAWSSAGGSDTQYF. The chain recombines TRBV30 with TRBJ2-3; 8 nucleotides match TRBD1. V lost 2 bases, J lost 4 bases, and 5 bases stayed unmatched. Germline V lookup: CDR1 GTSNPN, CDR2 SVGIG (reference sequence). CDR3 size: 14 residues.

CDR3 DNA sequence: TGCAGTGCTACCGGGCCGGGCTACACCTTC. This translates into CSATGPGYTF. The chain joins TRBV20-1 to TRBJ1-2; no clear D gene. V was cut by 4 bases and J by 8 bases, with 8 bases left in between. Germline V CDR1 and CDR2: DFQATT, SNEGSKA (reference sequence). The CDR3 sequence is 10 residues long.

J is TRBJ2-6 and V is TRBV19; D may be TRBD1 (5 bases). Per the germline V gene, CDR1 is LNHDA and CDR2 is SQIVND (reference sequence). V shed 5 bases and J shed 1 base, with 12 bases lying between them. This CDR3 region has 16 residues. The CDR3 DNA is TGTGCCAGTAGTTCTTCTCCAGGGTCTGGGGCCAACGTCCTGACTTTC. It specifies CASSSSPGSGANVLTF.